Below are 17 T cell receptor beta chains sequenced from a single sample in a study of T cell repertoires in cytomegalovirus infection. TCRdb reprocessed the reads with MiXCR, giving one entry per CDR3 protein. The data hold about 100,000 distinct CDR3 sequences, with around 40% observed a single time. Which antigens these TCRs recognize remains unknown. The sample consisted of CD8+ T cells from cultured PBMCs, taken from culture after CMV antigen stimulation. These TCRs come from a human donor in good health (CMV status not recorded). Some clones in this sample may be carry-over from other donors' samples.

The rearrangement uses TRBV5-4 and TRBJ2-3; perhaps TRBD2 as D (5 bases). The CDR3 consists of 16 residues. Trimming removed 0 bases from V and 0 bases from J, with 11 bases in between. Germline CDR1 and CDR2: SGHNT and YYREEE (reference sequence). The CDR3 is CASSLAPGSSTDTQYF. For the CDR3, the DNA is TGTGCCAGCAGCTTGGCCCCGGGAAGTAGCACAGATACGCAGTATTTT.

The chain joins TRBV7-8 to TRBJ2-1; D unresolved. Trimming pared 3 bases from V and 2 bases from J, leaving 11 bases between. CDR1 and CDR2 (germline): SGHVS, FQNEAQ. The CDR3 extends over 15 amino acids. The CDR3 spells CASSLIGITYNEQFF. CDR3 DNA sequence: TGTGCCAGCAGCTTGATAGGGATCACCTACAATGAGCAGTTCTTC.

The chain carries TRBV7-2 and TRBJ2-3; the D is unclear. The CDR3 spans 16 residues. Germline assignment: CDR1 SGHTA and CDR2 FQGNSA. Trimming stripped 4 bases from V and 3 bases from J, with 17 bases between. CDR3 coding DNA: TGTGCCAGCAGCTCCTACTCCCGTGTGGAAACAGATACGCAGTATTTT. It translates to CASSSYSRVETDTQYF.

The chain uses TRBV6-1 and TRBJ2-5, with TRBD2 identical over 9 bases. V dropped 4 bases and J dropped 2; count of bases not matched to a gene: 8. The CDR3 totals 16 residues. CDR1 and CDR2 from the germline V gene are MNHNS and SASEGT. The CDR3 region is CASSVVWRGGQETQYF. DNA of the CDR3: TGTGCCAGCAGTGTCGTCTGGCGGGGGGGACAAGAGACCCAGTACTTC.

In its sample, this clonotype was seen a few times. The rearrangement uses TRBV7-8 and TRBJ2-5; TRBD2 agrees at 9 bases. V lost 5 bases and J lost 4; bases outside the gene matches: 11. Germline V gene lookup returns CDR1 SGHVS and CDR2 FQNEAQ. The CDR3 is 16 amino acids. The CDR3 loop is CASSPALSGGRETQYF. The CDR3 nucleotides read TGTGCCAGCAGCCCAGCTTTGAGCGGGGGGCGAGAGACCCAGTACTTC.

This clonotype came up many times. The chain has TRBV7-8 and TRBJ2-2; a weak D match, TRBD2 (5 bases). This CDR3 region has 20 residues. V was pared by 1 base and J by 0 bases, with 21 bases between. Germline CDR1 is SGHVS and CDR2 is FQNEAQ. CDR3 loop: CASSLGRITNGETNTGELFF. The CDR3 coding sequence is TGTGCCAGCAGCTTAGGCCGCATAACTAACGGGGAAACGAACACCGGGGAGCTGTTTTTT.

On this clonotype: It may be a read error: a sequence one base away is much more abundant. V is TRBV7-3 and J is TRBJ1-1; maybe TRBD1 (6 bases). Per the germline V gene, CDR1 is SGHTA and CDR2 is FQGTGA. This CDR3 contains 13 residues. CDR3 protein: CASSFGGGTKAFF. CDR3 in DNA: TGTGCCAGCAGCTTCGGCGGGGGCACTAAAGCTTTCTTT.

The chain has TRBV27 and TRBJ1-4; tentative D call: TRBD1 (5 bases). V was trimmed by 8 bases and J by 1 base, leaving 11 bases between them. There are 14 residues in the CDR3. Germline V gene sequence: CDR1 MNHEY, CDR2 SMNVEV (reference sequence). DNA for the CDR3: TGTGCCAGCTCATGGGGGGGAACTAATGAAAAACTGTTTTTT. It translates to CASSWGGTNEKLFF.

This clonotype was counted only a few times. The chain is built from TRBV7-6 and TRBJ2-3; D is unresolved. Germline assignment: CDR1 SGHVS and CDR2 FNYEAQ. This CDR3 spans 12 amino acids. V shed 5 bases and J shed 1 base, with 4 bases lying between them. This CDR3 reads CASSPGTDTQYF. DNA of the CDR3: TGTGCCAGCAGCCCAGGCACAGATACGCAGTATTTT.

The chain couples TRBV24-1 to TRBJ2-3, with D perhaps being TRBD1 or TRBD2 (6 bases each). The germline V gene encodes CDR1 KGHDR and CDR2 SFDVKD. Trimming shortened V by 10 bases and J by 5 bases, and 15 bases separated the two germline ends. The CDR3 totals 13 residues. The chain's CDR3 is CATGTGAQDTQYF. Here the CDR3 DNA reads TGTGCCACTGGAACGGGGGCTCAAGATACGCAGTATTTT.

V usage is TRBV7-8 and J usage is TRBJ2-1, with D possibly TRBD2 on 6 matching bases. Trimming shortened V by 1 base and J by 7 bases, and 11 bases separated the two germline ends. Germline V gives CDR1 SGHVS, CDR2 FQNEAQ. The CDR3 runs to 14 residues. The CDR3 DNA reads TGTGCCAGCAGCTTAGGAAGTAGCGGTAATGAGCAGTTCTTC. Translating gives CASSLGSSGNEQFF.

The chain combines TRBV6-5 with TRBJ1-6; D uncertain. V lost 0 bases and J lost 0, with 6 bases in between. The CDR3 contains 16 residues. Looked up from germline, CDR1 is MNHEY and CDR2 is SVGAGI. The CDR3 sequence is CASSYSGSSYNSPLHF. CDR3 nucleotides: TGTGCCAGCAGTTACTCGGGGAGCTCCTATAATTCACCCCTCCACTTT.

This clonotype has only a few counts. This chain uses TRBV7-6 with TRBJ2-5; 7 bases match TRBD2. The CDR3 contains 13 residues. The germline CDR1 and CDR2 sequences are SGHVS and FNYEAQ. V was clipped by 1 base and J by 5 bases; unmatched bases: 1. CDR3 DNA: TGTGCCAGCAGCTTAGGTAGCGGGGAGACCCAGTACTTC. Its protein is CASSLGSGETQYF.

This clonotype was counted a few times. The chain couples TRBV12-3 or TRBV12-4 to TRBJ2-7, with 8 positions matching TRBD1. J lost 3 bases, V lost 6 bases, and 10 bases had no gene match. The length of the CDR3 is 15 residues. The CDR3 DNA reads TGTGCCAGCAGGGACAGGGCCGCCGGGGTCTACGAGCAGTACTTC. It yields the protein CASRDRAAGVYEQYF.

The chain links TRBV20-1 to TRBJ2-3; TRBD2 matches 7 bases. The length of the CDR3 is 15 residues. Per the germline V gene, CDR1 is DFQATT and CDR2 is SNEGSKA (reference sequence). The ends lost 3 bases at V and 3 bases at J; junction bases unmatched: 9. The CDR3 sequence: CSARNQRGGTDTQYF. DNA of the CDR3: TGCAGTGCTAGGAACCAGCGGGGTGGTACAGATACGCAGTATTTT.

The chain uses TRBV20-1 and TRBJ2-7; 10 bases agree with TRBD1. There are 15 residues in the CDR3. With 0 bases clipped from V and 2 bases from J, the junction kept 4 bases outside the gene matches. CDR1 and CDR2 (germline): DFQATT, SNEGSKA (reference sequence). In DNA, the CDR3 is TGCAGTGCTAGAGACCGGGACAGGGGAACCTACGAGCAGTACTTC. Translated: CSARDRDRGTYEQYF.

This clonotype was seen just once. The rearrangement uses TRBV24-1 and TRBJ1-2, with 10 bases identical to TRBD1. V gave up 4 bases and J gave up 2 bases; unmatched junction bases: 6. The CDR3 is 16 residues long. Looked up from germline, CDR1 is KGHDR and CDR2 is SFDVKD. CDR3 sequence: CATSDRDRGANYGYTF. The CDR3 region has the DNA TGTGCCACCAGTGACCGGGACAGGGGTGCCAACTATGGCTACACCTTC.